This TCR beta chain stems from a study of blood T cell repertoires in COVID-19. Study-level background: Acute-phase and convalescent COVID-19 samples originated in the United States, Italy and Spain. Sources were T cells, B-cell-depleted T cells, or PBMCs; the material itself was cDNA or gDNA.

Seattle patients were enrolled during active infection and followed longitudinally. Only a few counts were recorded for this clone. Original processing notes: From reference gene primer amplification, estimates of nucleated cell counts were derived. Profiling relied on immunoSEQ multiplex PCR, and the TCRdb table lists in-frame clones only, not all of them. The DNA gave D and trimming, while V, J and clone size come from that table. The sample yields around 57,000 clones, about nine tenths seen once. V was clipped by 8 bases and J by 4 bases, with 11 bases between them. CDR1 and CDR2 from the germline V gene are MNHEY and SVGAGI. The CDR3 contains 12 residues.

The receptor was derived from a woman of 80 years or more with COVID-19, enrolled during active disease. Sequenced sample: peripheral blood. The V gene is TRBV6-5, the J gene TRBJ1-2; D is unclear. The DNA for the CDR3 is TGTGCCAGCGGGGAGTGGGGCTATGGCTACACCTTC. Its translation: CASGEWGYGYTF.